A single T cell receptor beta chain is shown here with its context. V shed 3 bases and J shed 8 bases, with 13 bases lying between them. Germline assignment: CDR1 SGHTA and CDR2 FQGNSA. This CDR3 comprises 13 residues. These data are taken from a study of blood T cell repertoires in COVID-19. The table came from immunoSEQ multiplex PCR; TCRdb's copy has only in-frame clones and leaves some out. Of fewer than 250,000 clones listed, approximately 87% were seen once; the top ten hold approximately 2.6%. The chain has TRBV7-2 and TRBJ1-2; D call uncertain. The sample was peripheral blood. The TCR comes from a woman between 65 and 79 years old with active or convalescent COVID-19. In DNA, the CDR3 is TGTGCCAGCAGCTTGGATCAGGAAGGCGGCTACACCTTC. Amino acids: CASSLDQEGGYTF.